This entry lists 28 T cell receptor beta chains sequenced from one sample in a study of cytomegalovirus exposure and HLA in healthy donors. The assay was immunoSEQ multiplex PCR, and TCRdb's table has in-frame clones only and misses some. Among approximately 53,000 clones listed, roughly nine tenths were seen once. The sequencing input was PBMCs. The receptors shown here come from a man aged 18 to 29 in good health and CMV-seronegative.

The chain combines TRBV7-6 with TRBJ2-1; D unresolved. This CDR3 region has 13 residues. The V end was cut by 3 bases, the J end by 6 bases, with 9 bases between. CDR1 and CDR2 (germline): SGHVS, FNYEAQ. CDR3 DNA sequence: TGTGCCAGCAGCTTCACCCCGGGCAATGAGCAGTTCTTC. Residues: CASSFTPGNEQFF. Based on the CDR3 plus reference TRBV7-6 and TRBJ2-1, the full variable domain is GAGVSQSPRYKVTKRGQDVALRCDPISGHVSLYWYRQALGQGPEFLTYFNYEAQQDKSGLPNDRFSAERPEGSISTLTIQRTEQRDSAMYRCASSFTPGNEQFFGPGTRLTVL.

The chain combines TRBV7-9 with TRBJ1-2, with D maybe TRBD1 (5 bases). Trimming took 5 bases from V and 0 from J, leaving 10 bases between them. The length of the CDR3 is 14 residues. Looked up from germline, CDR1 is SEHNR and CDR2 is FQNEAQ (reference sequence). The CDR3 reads CASSPSTANYGYTF. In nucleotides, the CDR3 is TGTGCCAGCAGCCCGTCGACAGCTAACTATGGCTACACCTTC. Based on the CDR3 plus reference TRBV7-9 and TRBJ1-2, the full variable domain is DTGVSQNPRHKITKRGQNVTFRCDPISEHNRLYWYRQTLGQGPEFLTYFQNEAQLEKSRLLSDRFSAERPKGSFSTLEIQRTEQGDSAMYLCASSPSTANYGYTFGSGTRLTVV.

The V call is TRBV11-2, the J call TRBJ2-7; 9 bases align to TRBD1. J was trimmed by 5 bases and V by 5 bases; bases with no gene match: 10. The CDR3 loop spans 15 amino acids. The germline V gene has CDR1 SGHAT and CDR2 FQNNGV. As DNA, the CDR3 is TGTGCCAGCAGCAATCCCGGGACAGGGTACGACGAGCAGTACTTC. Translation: CASSNPGTGYDEQYF. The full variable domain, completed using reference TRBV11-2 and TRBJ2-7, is EAGVAQSPRYKIIEKRQSVAFWCNPISGHATLYWYQQILGQGPKLLIQFQNNGVVDDSQLPKDRFSAERLKGVDSTLKIQPAKLEDSAVYLCASSNPGTGYDEQYFGPGTRLTVT.

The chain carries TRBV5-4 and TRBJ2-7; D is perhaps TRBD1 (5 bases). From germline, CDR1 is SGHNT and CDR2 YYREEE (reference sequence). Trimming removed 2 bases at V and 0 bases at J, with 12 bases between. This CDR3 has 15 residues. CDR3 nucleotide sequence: TGTGCCAGCAGCTTACAGGCCACGAGCTCCTACGAGCAGTACTTC. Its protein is CASSLQATSSYEQYF.

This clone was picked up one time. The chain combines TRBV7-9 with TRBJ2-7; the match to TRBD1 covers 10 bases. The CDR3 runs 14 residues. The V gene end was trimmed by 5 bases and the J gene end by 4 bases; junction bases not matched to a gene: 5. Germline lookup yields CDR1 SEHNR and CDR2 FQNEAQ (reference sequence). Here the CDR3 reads CASSLDRGRYEQYF. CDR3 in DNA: TGTGCCAGCAGCCTGGACAGGGGGAGATACGAGCAGTACTTC.

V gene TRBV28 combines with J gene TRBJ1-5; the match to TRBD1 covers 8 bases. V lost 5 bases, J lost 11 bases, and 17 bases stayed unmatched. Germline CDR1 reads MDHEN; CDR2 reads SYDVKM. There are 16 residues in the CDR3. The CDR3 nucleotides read TGTGCCAGCAGTCCGGACGAGCAGGGGGCTCGCTTGGCCCAGCATTTT. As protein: CASSPDEQGARLAQHF.

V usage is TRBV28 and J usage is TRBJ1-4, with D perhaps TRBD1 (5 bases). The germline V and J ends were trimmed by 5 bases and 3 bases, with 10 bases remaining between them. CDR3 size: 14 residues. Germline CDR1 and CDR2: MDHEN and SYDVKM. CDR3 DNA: TGTGCCAGCAGTCTTACAGGCCCTAATGAAAAACTGTTTTTT. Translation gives CASSLTGPNEKLFF.

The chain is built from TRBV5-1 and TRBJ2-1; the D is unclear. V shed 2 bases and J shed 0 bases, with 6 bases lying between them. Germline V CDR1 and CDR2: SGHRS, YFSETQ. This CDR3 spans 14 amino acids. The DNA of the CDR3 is TGCGCCAGCAGCTTCCTGTTCTCCTACAATGAGCAGTTCTTC. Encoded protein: CASSFLFSYNEQFF.

CDR3: CASSTPQTSGIKSYNEQFF. The DNA for the CDR3 is TGTGCCAGCAGCACCCCGCAGACTAGCGGGATAAAGTCTTACAATGAGCAGTTCTTC. This chain links TRBV11-3 with TRBJ2-1; 11 bases agree with TRBD2. The germline CDR1 and CDR2 sequences are SGHNT and YENEEA. The J segment lost 4 bases and the V segment lost 5 bases, leaving 16 bases of the junction unmatched. The CDR3 spans 19 residues.

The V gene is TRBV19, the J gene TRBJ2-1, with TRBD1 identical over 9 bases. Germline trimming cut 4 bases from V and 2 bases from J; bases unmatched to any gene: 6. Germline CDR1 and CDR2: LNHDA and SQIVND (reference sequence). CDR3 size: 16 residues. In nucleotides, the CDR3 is TGTGCCAGTAGTACCCGGGACAGGGACCCCTACAATGAGCAGTTCTTC. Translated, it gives CASSTRDRDPYNEQFF.

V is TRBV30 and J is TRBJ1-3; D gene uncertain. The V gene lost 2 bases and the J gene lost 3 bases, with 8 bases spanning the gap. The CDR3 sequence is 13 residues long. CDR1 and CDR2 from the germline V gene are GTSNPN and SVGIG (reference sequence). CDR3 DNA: TGTGCCTGGAGTCGAGGGAATGGAAACACCATATATTTT. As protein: CAWSRGNGNTIYF.

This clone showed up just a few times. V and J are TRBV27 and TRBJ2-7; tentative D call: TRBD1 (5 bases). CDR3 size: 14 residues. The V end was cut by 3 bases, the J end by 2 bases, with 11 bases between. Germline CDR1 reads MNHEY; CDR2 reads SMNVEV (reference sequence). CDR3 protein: CASSFGQGTYEQYF. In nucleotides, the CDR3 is TGTGCCAGCAGTTTTGGGCAGGGAACCTACGAGCAGTACTTC.

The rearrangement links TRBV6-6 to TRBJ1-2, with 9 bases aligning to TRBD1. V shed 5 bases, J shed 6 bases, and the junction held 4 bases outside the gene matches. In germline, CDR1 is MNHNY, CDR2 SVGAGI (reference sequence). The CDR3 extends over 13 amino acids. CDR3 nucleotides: TGTGCCAGCAGTACAACAGGGGGCGATGGCTACACCTTC. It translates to CASSTTGGDGYTF.

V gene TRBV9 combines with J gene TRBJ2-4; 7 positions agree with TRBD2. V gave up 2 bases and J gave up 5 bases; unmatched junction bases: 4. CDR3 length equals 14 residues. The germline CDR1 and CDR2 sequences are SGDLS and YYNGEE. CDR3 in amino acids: CASSVQAGENIQYF. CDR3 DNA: TGTGCCAGCAGCGTCCAGGCGGGGGAAAACATTCAGTACTTC.

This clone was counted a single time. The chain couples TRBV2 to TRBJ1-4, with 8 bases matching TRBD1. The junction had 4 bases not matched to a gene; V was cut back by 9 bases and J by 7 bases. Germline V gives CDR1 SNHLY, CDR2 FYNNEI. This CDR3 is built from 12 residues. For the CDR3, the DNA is TGTGCCAGTCAGGGGGCTGGTGAAAAACTGTTTTTT. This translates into CASQGAGEKLFF.

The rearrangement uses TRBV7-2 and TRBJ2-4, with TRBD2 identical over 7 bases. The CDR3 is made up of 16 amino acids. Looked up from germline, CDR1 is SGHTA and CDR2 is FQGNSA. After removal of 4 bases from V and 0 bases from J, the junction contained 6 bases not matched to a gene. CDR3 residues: CASSSASGLAKNIQYF. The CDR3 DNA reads TGTGCCAGCAGCTCCGCTAGCGGCCTAGCCAAAAACATTCAGTACTTC.

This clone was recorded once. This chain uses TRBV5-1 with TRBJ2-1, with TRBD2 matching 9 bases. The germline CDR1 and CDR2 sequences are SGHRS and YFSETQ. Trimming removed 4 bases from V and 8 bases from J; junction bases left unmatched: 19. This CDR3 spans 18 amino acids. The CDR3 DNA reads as TGCGCCAGCAGCAGTGGAAGGGGCGGCGGGAGGGCCATCCATGAGCAGTTCTTC. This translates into CASSSGRGGGRAIHEQFF.

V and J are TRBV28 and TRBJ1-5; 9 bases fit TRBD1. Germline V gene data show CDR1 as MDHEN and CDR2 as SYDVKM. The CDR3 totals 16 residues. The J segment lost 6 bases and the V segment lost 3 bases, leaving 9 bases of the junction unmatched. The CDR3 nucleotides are TGTGCCAGCAGTTTTCCCCGGGACAGGGAAAGTCAGCCCCAGCATTTT. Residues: CASSFPRDRESQPQHF.

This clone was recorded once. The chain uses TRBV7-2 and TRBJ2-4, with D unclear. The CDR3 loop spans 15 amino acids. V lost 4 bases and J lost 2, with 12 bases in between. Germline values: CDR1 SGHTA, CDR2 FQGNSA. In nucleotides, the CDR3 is TGTGCCAGCAGCTCGAACTACCAAACCAAAAACATTCAGTACTTC. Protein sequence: CASSSNYQTKNIQYF.

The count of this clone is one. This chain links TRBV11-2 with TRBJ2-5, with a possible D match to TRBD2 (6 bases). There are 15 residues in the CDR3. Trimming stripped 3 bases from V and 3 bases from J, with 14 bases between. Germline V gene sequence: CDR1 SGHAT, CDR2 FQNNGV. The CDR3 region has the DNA TGTGCCAGCAGCTTCGGGGTTCGGACTAAAGAGACCCAGTACTTC. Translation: CASSFGVRTKETQYF.

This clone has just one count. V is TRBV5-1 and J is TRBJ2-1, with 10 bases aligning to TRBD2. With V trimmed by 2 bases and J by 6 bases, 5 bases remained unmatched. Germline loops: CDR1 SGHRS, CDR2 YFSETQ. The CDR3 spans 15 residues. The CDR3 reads CASSFRAGGVNEQFF. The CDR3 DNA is TGCGCCAGCAGCTTCAGAGCGGGAGGGGTCAATGAGCAGTTCTTC.

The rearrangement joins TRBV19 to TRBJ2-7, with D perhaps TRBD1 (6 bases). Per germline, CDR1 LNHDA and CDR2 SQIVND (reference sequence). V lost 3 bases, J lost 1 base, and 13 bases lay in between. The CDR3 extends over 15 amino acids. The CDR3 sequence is CASSIPGARSYEQYF. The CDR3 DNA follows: TGTGCCAGTAGTATCCCAGGGGCCCGTTCCTACGAGCAGTACTTC.

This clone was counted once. The CDR3 DNA is TGTGCCAGTAGTATGGGACAGAGCTACAATGAGCAGTTCTTC. This codes for CASSMGQSYNEQFF. This chain connects TRBV19 to TRBJ2-1; 7 bases agree with TRBD1. In germline, CDR1 is LNHDA, CDR2 SQIVND (reference sequence). With 3 bases clipped from V and 3 bases from J, the junction kept 2 bases outside the gene matches. The CDR3 has 14 residues.

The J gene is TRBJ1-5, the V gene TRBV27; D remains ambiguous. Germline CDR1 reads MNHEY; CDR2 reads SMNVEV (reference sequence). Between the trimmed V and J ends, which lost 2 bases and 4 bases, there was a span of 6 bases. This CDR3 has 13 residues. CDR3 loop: CASSLRANQPQHF. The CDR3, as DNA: TGTGCCAGCAGTTTACGTGCGAATCAGCCCCAGCATTTT.

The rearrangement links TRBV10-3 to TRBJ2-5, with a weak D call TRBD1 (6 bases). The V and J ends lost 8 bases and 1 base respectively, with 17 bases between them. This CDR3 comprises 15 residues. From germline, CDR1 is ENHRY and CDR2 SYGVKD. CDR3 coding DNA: TGTGCCATCTCCCCCTTAGGGGACACCCAAGAGACCCAGTACTTC. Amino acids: CAISPLGDTQETQYF.

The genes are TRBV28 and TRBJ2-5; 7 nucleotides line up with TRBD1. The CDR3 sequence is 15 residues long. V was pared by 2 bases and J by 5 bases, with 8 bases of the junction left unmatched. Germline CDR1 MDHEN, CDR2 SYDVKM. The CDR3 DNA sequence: TGTGCCAGCAGTTTAACAGGGGCCCGGAGGGAGACCCAGTACTTC. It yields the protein CASSLTGARRETQYF.

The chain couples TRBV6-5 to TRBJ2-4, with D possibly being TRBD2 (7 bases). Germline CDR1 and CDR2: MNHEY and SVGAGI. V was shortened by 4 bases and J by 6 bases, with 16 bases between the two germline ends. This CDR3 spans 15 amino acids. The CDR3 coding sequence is TGTGCCAGCAGTTTGCGGCAGGGAGGGGGAAACATTCAGTACTTC. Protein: CASSLRQGGGNIQYF.

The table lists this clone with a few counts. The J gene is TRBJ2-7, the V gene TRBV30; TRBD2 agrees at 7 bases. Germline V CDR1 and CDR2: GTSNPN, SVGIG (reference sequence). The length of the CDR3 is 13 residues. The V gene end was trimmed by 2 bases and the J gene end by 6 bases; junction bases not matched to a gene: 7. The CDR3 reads CAWSMGGKGEQYF. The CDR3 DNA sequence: TGTGCCTGGAGTATGGGGGGGAAGGGCGAGCAGTACTTC.